This T cell receptor beta chain was sequenced in a study of metastatic and nonmetastatic thyroid tumors. Across the whole study: Malignant thyroid and benign thyroid patients provided blood and tumor or nodule tissue whose repertoires were compared. Findings and caveats of the study: Significantly greater TCR beta diversity was reportedly found in malignant thyroid tumors than in benign nodules (in blood and tumor).

No treatment had been given to any patient before thyroid surgery. This clone was counted at least ten times. What it binds is unknown. Other DNA sequences of this sample code for an identical CDR3. Authors' methods: Clinicopathological groups supplied CDR3 differences that were used to build a distant-metastasis classifier for papillary thyroid cancer. TCRdb called clones again from the PCR reads with MiXCR. TCRdb, rather than the study authors, made the V and J calls. This table has approximately 50,000 clones, approximately 20% appearing once. The CDR3 is 13 residues long. V lost 2 bases, J lost 3 bases, and 1 base stayed unmatched. Germline CDR1 reads MGHDK; CDR2 reads SYGVNS.

The sequence derives from a female donor with papillary thyroid cancer or a benign thyroid nodule (not recorded which). Some clones in this sample may be carry-over from other donors' samples. The specimen sequenced was blood. The V gene is TRBV25-1, the J gene TRBJ2-7, with 7 bases aligning to TRBD2. The CDR3 loop is CASSEAGVYEQYF. The CDR3 bases are TGTGCCAGCAGTGAAGCGGGAGTCTACGAGCAGTACTTC.